This T cell receptor (beta chain) was recovered during a study of blood T cell repertoires in COVID-19. About the study: Material from acute and convalescent COVID-19 was sourced from the United States, Italy and Spain.

The participants were between roughly 18 and 90 years old and came from under 25 US areas. Two negative PCRs, clearance, or symptom resolution had been documented for recovered Cohort 3 donors. The CDR3 has 15 amino acids. V dropped 1 base and J dropped 4 bases, with 13 bases sitting between them. Per the germline V gene, CDR1 is LGHNA and CDR2 is YNFKEQ. Clones were read by immunoSEQ multiplex PCR, and TCRdb kept only the in-frame ones, dropping some. The sample yields around 220,000 clones, 84% seen once. This receptor was identified in a woman aged 40 to 50 who had recovered from COVID-19. The source material was PBMCs or T cells enriched from blood (not recorded which). V is TRBV4-2 and J is TRBJ1-1; perhaps TRBD1 as D (6 bases). CDR3 sequence: CASSQAGEGSTEAFF. The CDR3 nucleotides read TGTGCCAGCAGCCAAGCAGGGGAGGGAAGCACTGAAGCTTTCTTT.